The 30 T cell receptor beta chains in this list originate from one sample, sequenced in a study of human T cells and chemical hapten exposure. TCRdb reprocessed the RACE reads with MiXCR, giving one entry per CDR3 protein. This table holds roughly 380,000 distinct CDR3 sequences, approximately 4.4% found once. The time point was: patch test 1, 2 weeks after DPC sensitization. As for treatment: therapeutic diphenylcyclopropenone sensitization with weekly scalp DPC. The material sequenced was whole blood, taken in connection with sensitization to the hapten diphenylcyclopropenone (DPC). The receptors originated from a woman aged 45-60 years with alopecia areata. Some clones in this sample may be carry-over from other donors' samples.

This clonotype has more than one count but fewer than ten. The chain couples TRBV5-1 to TRBJ2-7, with D perhaps given as TRBD1 or TRBD2 (6 bases each). The CDR3 sequence is 13 residues long. The V gene lost 4 bases and the J gene lost 7 bases, with 15 bases spanning the gap. Germline V gene data show CDR1 as SGHRS and CDR2 as YFSETQ. CDR3 in amino acids: CASSLGGLEEQYF. CDR3 in DNA: TGCGCCAGCAGCCTAGGGGGGTTGGAAGAGCAGTACTTC.

This clonotype was recorded at least ten times. The chain combines TRBV20-1 with TRBJ2-3, with 12 bases that match TRBD2. The CDR3 has 15 residues. Losses at the gene ends were 1 base for V and 5 bases for J; bases not matched to a gene: 4. The V gene's germline CDR1 is DFQATT and CDR2 SNEGSKA (reference sequence). The CDR3 sequence: CSARGLAGEIDTQYF. DNA for the CDR3: TGCAGTGCTAGAGGACTAGCGGGAGAGATAGATACGCAGTATTTT.

V is TRBV9 and J is TRBJ2-7; D not certain. V was shortened by 3 bases and J by 6 bases, with 16 bases between the two germline ends. The CDR3 contains 14 residues. Germline CDR1 reads SGDLS; CDR2 reads YYNGEE. The CDR3 here is CASSAPNGPGEQYF. CDR3 in DNA: TGTGCCAGCAGCGCCCCTAACGGGCCGGGCGAGCAGTACTTC.

This clonotype was seen a handful of times. The chain joins TRBV12-3 or TRBV12-4 to TRBJ2-7; 9 nucleotides line up with TRBD1. The CDR3 spans 14 residues. The junction had 6 bases not matched to a gene; V was cut back by 3 bases and J by 6 bases. For the CDR3, the DNA is TGTGCCAGCAGTTTCGGGACAGGGTTCGTCGAGCAGTACTTC. It yields the protein CASSFGTGFVEQYF.

This clonotype appeared many times. J is TRBJ1-2 and V is TRBV3-1; D is perhaps TRBD1 (5 bases). Per the germline V gene, CDR1 is LGHDT and CDR2 is YNNKEL (reference sequence). The CDR3 extends over 13 amino acids. V was cut by 2 bases and J by 8 bases, with 12 bases left in between. CDR3 sequence: CASSQTGSGGYTF. Written as DNA, the CDR3 is TGTGCCAGCAGCCAAACAGGCTCTGGAGGCTACACCTTC.

The table lists this clonotype with many counts. The chain carries TRBV12-5 and TRBJ2-5, with D tentatively TRBD2 (5 bases). The ends were cut back, 6 bases at V and 9 bases at J, with 11 bases in the middle. The CDR3 is 11 residues long. Germline lookup yields CDR1 LGHNT and CDR2 FRNRAP. CDR3 sequence (DNA): TGTGCTAGTGGACCGGAGGAGGCCCAGTACTTC. Its translation is CASGPEEAQYF.

This clonotype was found a few times. This chain uses TRBV2 with TRBJ1-5; 9 nucleotides line up with TRBD1. This CDR3 is 15 amino acids long. The V gene's germline CDR1 is SNHLY and CDR2 FYNNEI. Trimming at V came to 6 bases and at J to 5 bases, leaving 8 bases not matched to a gene. The CDR3 sequence is CASRSGQGFYQPQHF. For the CDR3, the DNA is TGTGCCAGCAGGTCGGGACAGGGTTTCTATCAGCCCCAGCATTTT.

V and J are TRBV9 and TRBJ2-3; 7 bases agree with TRBD2. This CDR3 region has 18 residues. Germline-derived CDR1 and CDR2 are SGDLS and YYNGEE. J gave up 2 bases and V 2 bases, and 14 bases lay outside the gene matches. CDR3 bases: TGTGCCAGCAGCGTCCGGGACCACTCCCGGGAGGTCACAGATACGCAGTATTTT. It is translated as CASSVRDHSREVTDTQYF.

The sample holds many counts of this clonotype. CDR3 coding DNA: TGTGCCAGCAGTTACGTGAACACTGAAGCTTTCTTT. It specifies CASSYVNTEAFF. The V and J genes are TRBV6-2 or TRBV6-3 and TRBJ1-1; D gene uncertain. V shed 2 bases and J shed 0 bases, with 1 base lying between them. This CDR3 comprises 12 residues. Germline CDR1 and CDR2: MNHEY and SVGEGT.

This clonotype occurred many times. The chain couples TRBV5-6 to TRBJ1-2; 10 bases are a match to TRBD1. CDR3 size: 15 residues. With 3 bases clipped from V and 4 bases from J, the junction kept 6 bases outside the gene matches. Germline assignment: CDR1 SGHDT and CDR2 YYEEEE. The CDR3 reads CASSWGQGKSYGYTF. The CDR3 DNA sequence: TGTGCCAGCAGCTGGGGACAGGGGAAAAGCTATGGCTACACCTTC.

Note on this clonotype: A read error may be the cause here, since a much bigger clone is one base away. The CDR3 end shows no conserved phenylalanine or tryptophan, and so a read error is likely. This sequence joins TRBV6-2 or TRBV6-3 and TRBJ2-3, with D maybe TRBD1 (6 bases). CDR1 is MNHEY and CDR2 is SVGEGT in the germline V gene. The CDR3 is 15 residues long. V was pared by 5 bases and J by 2 bases, with 14 bases between. CDR3: CASSQGDTITDTQYI. The CDR3 nucleotides are TGTGCCAGCAGTCAAGGGGACACCATCACAGATACGCAGTATATT.

The chain combines TRBV5-6 with TRBJ2-2; 14 positions agree with TRBD2. Trimming removed 3 bases from V and 7 bases from J; junction bases left unmatched: 8. CDR3 size: 17 residues. CDR1 is SGHDT, CDR2 YYEEEE, per germline. The CDR3 region is CASSWGLAGDGGGELFF. DNA of the CDR3: TGTGCCAGCAGCTGGGGACTAGCGGGAGATGGCGGCGGGGAGCTGTTTTTT. The complete variable domain, with remaining parts taken from reference TRBV5-6 and TRBJ2-2, reads DAGVTQSPTHLIKTRGQQVTLRCSPKSGHDTVSWYQQALGQGPQFIFQYYEEEERQRGNFPDRFSGHQFPNYSSELNVNALLLGDSALYLCASSWGLAGDGGGELFFGEGSRLTVL.

This clonotype was seen many times. The chain couples TRBV7-2 to TRBJ2-3; D may be TRBD2 (6 bases). This CDR3 region has 15 residues. Germline V gene sequence: CDR1 SGHTA, CDR2 FQGNSA. The V gene lost 3 bases and the J gene lost 1 base, with 11 bases spanning the gap. CDR3 nucleotides: TGTGCCAGCAGCTTTTTCAGGGAGGGCACAGATACGCAGTATTTT. Amino acid sequence: CASSFFREGTDTQYF.

Only a few counts were recorded for this clonotype. The rearrangement joins TRBV6-5 to TRBJ2-3; D remains unclear. The V gene's germline CDR1 is MNHEY and CDR2 SVGAGI. Trimming removed 4 bases at V and 1 base at J, with 18 bases between. This CDR3 contains 17 residues. For the CDR3, the DNA is TGTGCCAGCAGTTTACCGGGTTCCAGAATGCGCACAGATACGCAGTATTTT. Its protein is CASSLPGSRMRTDTQYF.

In its sample, this clonotype was seen a few times. The V and J genes are TRBV20-1 and TRBJ1-5; D possibly corresponds to TRBD1 (6 bases). The germline V gene has CDR1 DFQATT and CDR2 SNEGSKA (reference sequence). This CDR3 has 16 residues. Trimming removed 0 bases at V and 3 bases at J, with 15 bases between. CDR3 in DNA: TGCAGTGCTAGAGATGTTCAGGGGCTAACCAATCAGCCCCAGCATTTT. Protein product: CSARDVQGLTNQPQHF.

This clonotype was observed at least ten times. The rearrangement uses TRBV4-3 and TRBJ2-7; no clear D gene. The CDR3 is 13 amino acids. Germline-derived CDR1 and CDR2 are LGHNA and YSLEER. V shed 4 bases and J shed 3 bases, with 10 bases lying between them. In DNA form, the CDR3 reads TGCGCCAGCAGCCCCGCGGCTAGCTACGAGCAGTACTTC. Protein sequence: CASSPAASYEQYF.

This clonotype was seen at least ten times. This sequence joins TRBV29-1 and TRBJ2-1; 11 bases agree with TRBD1. The V segment lost 6 bases and the J segment 9 bases; nucleotides outside the gene matches: 7. This CDR3 is 13 amino acids long. CDR1 is SQVTM and CDR2 is ANQGSEA in the germline V gene. The CDR3 here is CSVAGTGGGEQFF. For the CDR3, the DNA is TGCAGCGTCGCCGGGACAGGGGGAGGTGAGCAGTTCTTC.

The table lists this clonotype with a few counts. This sequence joins TRBV5-1 and TRBJ2-6; D gene unclear. The V end was cut by 3 bases, the J end by 2 bases, with 12 bases between. This CDR3 comprises 16 residues. CDR1 is SGHRS, CDR2 YFSETQ, per germline. The CDR3 region is CASSSGLETGANVLTF. The CDR3 nucleotides read TGCGCCAGCAGCTCTGGCCTAGAAACTGGGGCCAACGTCCTGACTTTC.

Many counts were recorded for this clonotype. The V gene is TRBV3-1, the J gene TRBJ1-6, with D unclear. The germline V gene encodes CDR1 LGHDT and CDR2 YNNKEL (reference sequence). The CDR3 loop spans 16 amino acids. V was trimmed by 1 base and J by 7 bases, leaving 14 bases between them. In DNA, the CDR3 is TGTGCCAGCAGCCAAGGGAGGTCGGGCCTGAATTCACCCCTCCACTTT. Translating gives CASSQGRSGLNSPLHF.

The rearrangement links TRBV4-3 to TRBJ2-3, with D unresolved. V lost 1 base to trimming and J lost 4 bases, with 12 bases between them. Germline V CDR1 and CDR2: LGHNA, YSLEER. There are 15 residues in the CDR3. The CDR3 spells CASSQGGRSADTQYF. The CDR3 nucleotides read TGCGCCAGCAGCCAAGGCGGTCGCTCGGCAGATACGCAGTATTTT.

This clonotype was detected many times. The CDR3 is CASSITGRGQPQHF. The CDR3 DNA is TGTGCCAGCAGTATCACAGGGAGGGGTCAGCCCCAGCATTTT. The V gene is TRBV27, the J gene TRBJ1-5, with TRBD1 as a possible D gene (6 bases). Germline CDR1 reads MNHEY; CDR2 reads SMNVEV (reference sequence). The V gene lost 5 bases and the J gene lost 6 bases, with 14 bases spanning the gap. This CDR3 is 14 amino acids long.

The table lists this clonotype with many counts. The chain uses TRBV12-3 or TRBV12-4 and TRBJ1-1, with D unresolved. Trimming removed 5 bases at V and 7 bases at J, with 11 bases between. The length of the CDR3 is 12 residues. The CDR3 coding sequence is TGTGCCAGCAGTCCCCGAGGTCTTGAAGCTTTCTTT. Encoded protein: CASSPRGLEAFF.

Many counts were recorded for this clonotype. The V call is TRBV29-1, the J call TRBJ2-1, with 7 positions matching TRBD2. This CDR3 is 12 amino acids long. Germline V gene sequence: CDR1 SQVTM, CDR2 ANQGSEA. After removal of 8 bases from V and 5 bases from J, the junction contained 6 bases not matched to a gene. The CDR3 sequence: CSLRRGNNEQFF. The CDR3 DNA is TGCAGCCTGCGGCGGGGGAACAATGAGCAGTTCTTC.

This clonotype was counted many times. The chain joins TRBV2 to TRBJ1-1; D is uncertain. From germline, CDR1 is SNHLY and CDR2 FYNNEI. V was cut by 2 bases and J by 7 bases, with 14 bases left in between. This CDR3 has 14 residues. CDR3 in DNA: TGTGCCAGCAGTGAATTGGTGGGGAAAGGTGAAGCTTTCTTT. Translating it yields CASSELVGKGEAFF. The full variable domain, with the rest looked up from reference TRBV2 and TRBJ1-1, is EPEVTQTPSHQVTQMGQEVILRCVPISNHLYFYWYRQILGQKVEFLVSFYNNEISEKSEIFDDQFSVERPDGSNFTLKIRSTKLEDSAMYFCASSELVGKGEAFFGQGTRLTVV.

This sequence joins TRBV29-1 and TRBJ2-2; 8 positions match TRBD1. V was clipped by 6 bases and J by 0 bases; unmatched bases: 9. The length of the CDR3 is 16 residues. The germline V gene has CDR1 SQVTM and CDR2 ANQGSEA. The CDR3 here is CSVQQGAGSNTGELFF. Here the CDR3 DNA reads TGCAGCGTCCAGCAGGGGGCCGGATCGAACACCGGGGAGCTGTTTTTT.

The chain is built from TRBV20-1 and TRBJ2-7; D is undetermined. The length of the CDR3 is 12 residues. CDR1 and CDR2 from the germline V gene are DFQATT and SNEGSKA (reference sequence). Trimming pared 3 bases from V and 0 bases from J, leaving 6 bases between. The CDR3 spells CSAREVSYEQYF. CDR3 nucleotide sequence: TGCAGTGCTAGGGAAGTCTCCTACGAGCAGTACTTC.

This clonotype was picked up many times. The chain uses TRBV6-6 and TRBJ1-1, with a possible D match to TRBD1 (6 bases). Trimming shortened V by 8 bases and J by 7 bases, and 11 bases separated the two germline ends. This CDR3 is built from 11 residues. CDR1 and CDR2 (germline): MNHNY, SVGAGI (reference sequence). CDR3 in DNA: TGTGCCAGCCCAGCAGGGGTTGAAGCTTTCTTT. Its translation is CASPAGVEAFF.

V usage is TRBV2 and J usage is TRBJ1-4; D call uncertain. V shed 6 bases and J shed 0 bases, with 8 bases lying between them. Per germline, CDR1 SNHLY and CDR2 FYNNEI. This CDR3 spans 14 amino acids. CDR3 bases: TGTGCCAGCAGGTTGCAGGCAACTAATGAAAAACTGTTTTTT. It specifies CASRLQATNEKLFF.

The chain joins TRBV2 to TRBJ1-5, with 7 bases aligning to TRBD1. The CDR3 spans 13 residues. Germline V gene sequence: CDR1 SNHLY, CDR2 FYNNEI. J was trimmed by 2 bases and V by 9 bases; bases with no gene match: 4. The CDR3 loop is CASTGAGNQPQHF. The CDR3 nucleotides are TGTGCCAGTACAGGGGCTGGCAATCAGCCCCAGCATTTT.

This clonotype was seen repeatedly, ten times or more. The rearrangement joins TRBV29-1 to TRBJ2-5; D ambiguous. Trimming cost V 4 bases and J 4 bases, with 10 bases left between them. Per the germline V gene, CDR1 is SQVTM and CDR2 is ANQGSEA. The CDR3 loop spans 12 amino acids. For the CDR3, the DNA is TGCAGCGTTGTCTGGGATCCAGAGACCCAGTACTTC. It translates to CSVVWDPETQYF.